The 21 T cell receptor beta chains below come from one sample, sequenced in a study of blood T cell repertoires in COVID-19. TCRdb's copy holds only in-frame clones and misses some; the assay was immunoSEQ multiplex PCR. The data hold approximately 480,000 clones, with 80% to 90% observed a single time. The specimen was peripheral blood. The receptors were sampled from a man aged 18 to 35 with COVID-19, enrolled during active disease.

Regarding this clone: Other DNA variants within this sample encode the same CDR3. The CDR3 here is CASGGGAGNEQFF. The CDR3 DNA reads TGTGCCAGCGGGGGAGGAGCGGGGAATGAGCAGTTCTTC. V and J are TRBV6-5 and TRBJ2-1; TRBD2 agrees at 7 bases. The junction had 8 bases not matched to a gene; V was cut back by 8 bases and J by 7 bases. This CDR3 spans 13 amino acids. Germline CDR1 and CDR2: MNHEY and SVGAGI.

The chain carries TRBV2 and TRBJ1-4; weak D call: TRBD1 (6 bases). Germline V gene sequence: CDR1 SNHLY, CDR2 FYNNEI. The CDR3 is 13 amino acids. Trimming cost V 4 bases and J 7 bases, with 10 bases left between them. This CDR3 is CASSGQDGEKLFF. The CDR3 nucleotides are TGTGCCAGCAGTGGACAGGACGGTGAAAAACTGTTTTTT.

The J gene is TRBJ2-7, the V gene TRBV19, with a weak D call TRBD1 (5 bases). CDR3 size: 13 residues. With 4 bases removed from V and 0 bases from J, the gap between germline ends came to 7 bases. Germline V gene data show CDR1 as LNHDA and CDR2 as SQIVND (reference sequence). The CDR3 sequence is CASSNRSSYEQYF. CDR3 bases: TGTGCCAGTAGTAACAGGAGCTCCTACGAGCAGTACTTC.

This clone is a singleton in its sample. The genes are TRBV18 and TRBJ2-1; TRBD2 might be the D (5 bases). This CDR3 is 15 amino acids long. The V and J ends lost 3 bases and 2 bases respectively, with 11 bases between them. The germline gives CDR1 KGHSH, CDR2 LQKENI. This CDR3 is CASSPPGSTYNEQFF. CDR3 in DNA: TGTGCCAGCTCACCTCCGGGGTCTACCTACAATGAGCAGTTCTTC.

About this clone itself: Other DNA sequences in this specimen translate into the identical CDR3. The genes are TRBV18 and TRBJ2-7, with 9 nucleotides matching TRBD1. The CDR3 has 14 residues. Trimming removed 3 bases from V and 2 bases from J; junction bases left unmatched: 2. Germline V gene sequence: CDR1 KGHSH, CDR2 LQKENI. CDR3 DNA sequence: TGTGCCAGCTCACCCGGGACAGGGCCCTACGAGCAGTACTTC. Amino acids: CASSPGTGPYEQYF.

The V call is TRBV3-1 (or the pseudogene TRBV3-2), the J call TRBJ2-1; D possibly corresponds to TRBD1 (5 bases). The CDR3 loop spans 16 amino acids. The germline CDR1 and CDR2 sequences are LGHDT and YNNKEL (reference sequence). Trimming removed 2 bases at V and 5 bases at J, with 16 bases between. CDR3 protein: CASSQKAAVGDNEQFF. The CDR3, as DNA: TGTGCCAGCAGCCAAAAAGCCGCGGTAGGGGACAATGAGCAGTTCTTC.

This chain connects TRBV7-6 to TRBJ2-3, with 8 bases lining up with TRBD2. V trimming: 1 base; J trimming: 4 bases; junction bases outside the gene matches: 7. Per germline, CDR1 SGHVS and CDR2 FNYEAQ. There are 16 residues in the CDR3. The CDR3 here is CASSLEVAGIADTQYF. In nucleotides, the CDR3 is TGTGCCAGCAGCTTAGAGGTAGCGGGGATCGCAGATACGCAGTATTTT.

This clone turned up a few times. The chain combines TRBV7-9 with TRBJ1-1; no definite D call. V lost 4 bases, J lost 1 base, and 16 bases lay in between. This CDR3 region has 16 residues. Germline V gene lookup returns CDR1 SEHNR and CDR2 FQNEAQ (reference sequence). CDR3 nucleotides: TGTGCCAGCAGCTCCCCCGCTCGGAGGGAGAACACTGAAGCTTTCTTT. Its translation is CASSSPARRENTEAFF.

The CDR3 sequence is CASSNRDTYEQYF. CDR3 DNA sequence: TGTGCCAGTAGTAACAGGGATACCTACGAGCAGTACTTC. The V and J genes are TRBV19 and TRBJ2-7; maybe TRBD1 (6 bases). V lost 4 bases to trimming and J lost 2 bases, with 9 bases between them. Germline V gene lookup returns CDR1 LNHDA and CDR2 SQIVND (reference sequence). The CDR3 covers 13 residues.

CDR3 nucleotides: TGTGCCAGCAGCTTATATAACAGGGCTGACATTCAGTACTTC. It is translated as CASSLYNRADIQYF. This chain connects TRBV7-9 to TRBJ2-4; tentative D call: TRBD1 (6 bases). Germline values: CDR1 SEHNR, CDR2 FQNEAQ (reference sequence). The CDR3 has 14 amino acids. The V end lost 2 bases, the J end lost 8 bases, and 13 bases lay between the germline ends.

This clone was counted a few times. This chain uses TRBV10-1 with TRBJ2-3, with 7 nucleotides matching TRBD1. The germline gives CDR1 WNHNN, CDR2 SYGVQD (reference sequence). This CDR3 has 14 residues. V was pared by 0 bases and J by 4 bases, with 1 base of the junction left unmatched. This chain's CDR3 is CASSESQGADTQYF. As DNA, the CDR3 is TGCGCCAGCAGTGAGTCGCAGGGGGCAGATACGCAGTATTTT.

The CDR3 loop is CASSFSGGPVIQYF. The CDR3 DNA follows: TGTGCCAGCAGTTTCTCGGGGGGGCCTGTCATTCAGTACTTC. The chain couples TRBV28 to TRBJ2-4; 8 bases agree with TRBD2. This CDR3 is 14 amino acids long. Germline V CDR1 and CDR2: MDHEN, SYDVKM. V gave up 3 bases and J gave up 9 bases; unmatched junction bases: 7.

The genes are TRBV5-1 and TRBJ1-1; 8 nucleotides agree with TRBD1. V trimming: 4 bases; J trimming: 3 bases; junction bases outside the gene matches: 8. The length of the CDR3 is 15 residues. Germline assignment: CDR1 SGHRS and CDR2 YFSETQ. DNA of the CDR3: TGCGCCAGCAGCAAACGGACAGGGTCTTACACTGAAGCTTTCTTT. The encoded protein is CASSKRTGSYTEAFF.

V is TRBV4-1 and J is TRBJ1-3, with no clear D. There are 13 residues in the CDR3. Trimming shortened V by 5 bases and J by 1 base, and 6 bases separated the two germline ends. Germline lookup yields CDR1 MGHRA and CDR2 YSYEKL. CDR3 DNA: TGCGCCAGCAGCTCCGGGTCTGGAAACACCATATATTTT. Translating gives CASSSGSGNTIYF.

This rearrangement joins TRBV6-5 to TRBJ1-1; TRBD1 matches at 7 bases. The CDR3 loop spans 14 amino acids. V dropped 8 bases and J dropped 2; count of bases not matched to a gene: 8. From germline, CDR1 is MNHEY and CDR2 SVGAGI. The CDR3 here is CASRRDSSNTEAFF. In DNA, the CDR3 is TGTGCCAGCCGGCGGGACAGCTCTAACACTGAAGCTTTCTTT.

The chain combines TRBV30 with TRBJ2-4, with 9 bases lining up with TRBD1. Germline assignment: CDR1 GTSNPN and CDR2 SVGIG (reference sequence). The CDR3 covers 14 residues. Trimming took 3 bases from V and 15 from J; bases not matched to a gene: 15. Here the CDR3 DNA reads TGTGCCTGGAGCGTGGGACAGGGTGTTACCTTGGCGTACTTC. It encodes CAWSVGQGVTLAYF. Full variable domain (rest looked up from reference TRBV30 and TRBJ2-4): SQTIHQWPATLVQPVGSPLSLECTVEGTSNPNLYWYRQAAGRGLQLLFYSVGIGQISSEVPQNLSASRPQDRQFILSSKKLLLSDSGFYLCAWSVGQGVTLAYFGAGTRLSVL.

Here the CDR3 DNA reads TGTGCCAGCACCCCCGGGACAAACTACGAGCAGTACTTC. Amino acid sequence: CASTPGTNYEQYF. The gene calls are TRBV6-6 and TRBJ2-7; D is possibly TRBD1 (6 bases). Germline assignment: CDR1 MNHNY and CDR2 SVGAGI (reference sequence). The CDR3 has 13 residues. V was clipped by 7 bases and J by 3 bases, with 13 bases between them.

A remark on this clone: In the same sample, other DNA sequences code for this CDR3. The chain recombines TRBV5-5 with TRBJ2-5; D might be TRBD2 (6 bases). CDR3 size: 13 residues. Trimming took off 3 bases at V and 2 bases at J, with 8 bases between the two ends. Germline V gene lookup returns CDR1 SGHKS and CDR2 YYEKEE (reference sequence). CDR3 DNA sequence: TGTGCCAGCAGCTCCGGGACTCAAGAGACCCAGTACTTC. Encoded protein: CASSSGTQETQYF.

V and J are TRBV6-5 and TRBJ1-1; 7 nucleotides match TRBD1. CDR1 is MNHEY and CDR2 is SVGAGI in the germline V gene. This CDR3 is 12 amino acids long. Germline trimming cut 7 bases from V and 6 bases from J; bases unmatched to any gene: 5. The CDR3 DNA reads as TGTGCCAGCACAACAGGGGAGGCTGAAGCTTTCTTT. This gives the protein CASTTGEAEAFF.

This chain joins TRBV6-5 and TRBJ2-2; D possibly corresponds to TRBD1 (6 bases). The length of the CDR3 is 15 residues. Trimming removed 5 bases at V and 6 bases at J, with 16 bases between. CDR1 and CDR2 from the germline V gene are MNHEY and SVGAGI. The CDR3 coding sequence is TGTGCCAGCAGTCCAAGAACAGGGTCGGCCGGGGAGCTGTTTTTT. Translating gives CASSPRTGSAGELFF.

The rearrangement links TRBV27 to TRBJ2-2; D is unresolved. The CDR3 has 14 residues. Germline V gene data show CDR1 as MNHEY and CDR2 as SMNVEV (reference sequence). Trimming shortened V by 7 bases and J by 0 bases, and 9 bases separated the two germline ends. Written as DNA, the CDR3 is TGTGCCAGCATGGTTTACTCGAACACCGGGGAGCTGTTTTTT. It yields the protein CASMVYSNTGELFF.